Listed below are T cell receptor beta chains from one sample, sequenced in a study of T cell responses to AZD1222 COVID-19 vaccine. Sequencing used immunoSEQ multiplex PCR; TCRdb keeps in-frame clones, though not all of them. This table holds about 120,000 clones, around 81% found once. The sequencing used peripheral blood, collected on day 0 of AZD1222 vaccination. These receptors all come from an adult in good health. CDR3s include the opening cysteine and the closing phenylalanine or tryptophan. Each record gives: V gene, clone size, J gene, D gene, CDR3 protein, CDR3 DNA. The D gene is left open where the match is weak. Clone size is shown for a subset of rows, as once, few, many or a class of expanded clone.

>TRBV19|few|TRBJ2-7|TRBD1
CASSGTESSYEQYF
TGTGCCAGTAGCGGGACAGAAAGCTCCTACGAGCAGTACTTC
>TRBV7-9|NA|TRBJ1-4|TRBD1
CASSLLTRGPGEKLFF
TGTGCCAGCAGCTTACTTACTAGGGGGCCGGGAGAAAAACTGTTTTTT
>TRBV13|NA|TRBJ1-3|NA
CASRRLGNTIYF
TGTGCCAGCAGGCGTCTGGGAAACACCATATATTTT
>TRBV5-1|NA|TRBJ2-7|TRBD1
CASSLTGELPYEQYF
TGCGCCAGCAGCCTGACAGGGGAACTCCCCTACGAGCAGTACTTC
>TRBV19|NA|TRBJ1-3|NA
CASSWTEPTNSGNTIYF
TGTGCCAGTAGTTGGACAGAGCCAACGAACTCTGGAAACACCATATATTTT
>TRBV5-1|NA|TRBJ1-6|NA
CASSERAGPSPLHF
TGCGCCAGCAGCGAACGGGCAGGGCCTTCACCCCTCCACTTT
>TRBV27|NA|TRBJ2-1|TRBD2
CASSPLAGGGTYNEQFF
TGTGCCAGCAGTCCCTTAGCGGGGGGAGGGACCTACAATGAGCAGTTCTTC
>TRBV5-1|NA|TRBJ1-1|NA
CASSLAGMNTEAFF
TGCGCCAGCAGCTTAGCGGGAATGAACACTGAAGCTTTCTTT
>TRBV5-1|NA|TRBJ1-1|NA
CASNFQGSDTEAFF
TGCGCCAGCAACTTCCAGGGTTCGGACACTGAAGCTTTCTTT
>TRBV11-3|NA|TRBJ2-1|NA
CASSLDGARGEQFF
TGTGCCAGCAGCTTAGATGGGGCTAGGGGTGAGCAGTTCTTC
>TRBV5-1|few|TRBJ2-3|NA
CASSGTSTDTQYF
TGCGCCAGCAGCGGGACTAGCACAGATACGCAGTATTTT
>TRBV12-3/TRBV12-4|NA|TRBJ2-2|NA
CASSLRELFF
TGTGCCAGCAGTTTGCGGGAGCTGTTTTTT
>TRBV19|NA|TRBJ2-7|NA
CASSIGGGSYEQYF
TGTGCCAGTAGTATAGGAGGCGGCTCCTACGAGCAGTACTTC
>TRBV2|NA|TRBJ2-7|NA
CASSEGRPVSF
TGTGCCAGCAGTGAGGGCAGACCTGTATCCTTC
>TRBV6-5|NA|TRBJ2-1|NA
CASSLMTGMRGLQFF
TGTGCCAGCAGTCTTATGACAGGAATGCGGGGTCTGCAGTTCTTC
>TRBV28|NA|TRBJ2-3|NA
CATYLADHTDTQYF
TGTGCCACCTACTTAGCGGATCACACAGATACGCAGTATTTT
>TRBV15|few|TRBJ1-6|TRBD1
CATSSQGAYNSPLHF
TGTGCCACCAGCAGCCAGGGGGCCTATAATTCACCCCTCCACTTT
>TRBV9|NA|TRBJ1-1|TRBD1
CASSVLGQGTEAFF
TGTGCCAGCAGCGTTTTAGGACAGGGAACTGAAGCTTTCTTT
>TRBV27|NA|TRBJ2-3|NA
CASSLSERGTDTQYF
TGTGCCAGCAGTTTGAGCGAAAGGGGCACAGATACGCAGTATTTT
>TRBV19|NA|TRBJ2-2|NA
CASAFGGFTGELFF
TGTGCCAGTGCCTTCGGGGGATTCACCGGGGAGCTGTTTTTT
>TRBV11-2|NA|TRBJ2-3|NA
CASSFTGAADTQYF
TGTGCCAGCAGCTTTACTGGGGCCGCAGATACGCAGTATTTT
>TRBV5-1|NA|TRBJ2-2|NA
CASSLDGDTGELFF
TGCGCCAGCAGCTTGGACGGGGACACCGGGGAGCTGTTTTTT
>TRBV27|NA|TRBJ1-4|TRBD1
CASSLYRQGAGEKLFF
TGTGCCAGCAGTTTATACCGACAGGGGGCGGGTGAAAAACTGTTTTTT
>TRBV6-5|NA|TRBJ2-1|TRBD2
CASSNSIAGAVNEQFF
TGTGCCAGCAGTAACTCGATAGCGGGAGCGGTCAATGAGCAGTTCTTC
>TRBV7-7|NA|TRBJ2-3|TRBD2
CASSLGLAVTDTQYF
TGTGCTAGCAGCTTAGGTCTAGCGGTGACAGATACGCAGTATTTT
>TRBV19|once|TRBJ2-1|NA
CASSITADNEQFF
TGTGCCAGTAGTATTACGGCTGACAATGAGCAGTTCTTC
>TRBV14|NA|TRBJ1-4|NA
CASSRGPNEKLFF
TGTGCCAGCAGCCGGGGCCCAAATGAAAAACTGTTTTTT
>TRBV5-1|NA|TRBJ2-7|NA
CASSLQEAYEQYF
TGCGCCAGCAGCTTACAGGAGGCCTACGAGCAGTACTTC
>TRBV30|NA|TRBJ1-4|NA
CAWNRDTLNEKLFF
TGTGCCTGGAACCGGGATACATTAAATGAAAAACTGTTTTTT
>TRBV19|NA|TRBJ2-5|TRBD2
CASSIAGGPRRTQYF
TGTGCCAGTAGTATAGCGGGAGGGCCAAGGCGGACCCAGTACTTC
>TRBV28|NA|TRBJ1-6|NA
CASKPGGSYNSPLHF
TGTGCCAGCAAGCCGGGGGGCTCCTATAATTCACCCCTCCACTTT
>TRBV21-1|NA|TRBJ2-2|NA
CASSNNGQGTNTGELFF
TGTGCCAGCAGCAATAACGGACAGGGAACGAACACCGGGGAGCTGTTTTTT
>TRBV2|NA|TRBJ2-7|NA
CASSVGLYEQYF
TGTGCCAGCAGCGTAGGCCTTTACGAGCAGTACTTC
>TRBV6-4|NA|TRBJ2-1|NA
CASSKGHLNEQFF
TGTGCCAGCAGCAAGGGACACCTCAATGAGCAGTTCTTC
>TRBV5-8|NA|TRBJ2-5|NA
CASSWKWEEWGTQYF
TGTGCCAGCAGCTGGAAGTGGGAAGAATGGGGGACCCAGTACTTC
>TRBV5-5|NA|TRBJ1-4|NA
CASSLIWGGRTNEKLFF
TGTGCCAGCAGCTTGATCTGGGGCGGGCGAACTAATGAAAAACTGTTTTTT
>TRBV27|NA|TRBJ1-4|TRBD1
CASSLVGQSTNEKLFF
TGTGCCAGCAGTTTAGTGGGACAGTCAACTAATGAAAAACTGTTTTTT
>TRBV28|NA|TRBJ2-3|NA
CASSFIRPPEDTQYF
TGTGCCAGCAGTTTTATCAGGCCTCCCGAAGATACGCAGTATTTT
>TRBV14|NA|TRBJ1-1|NA
CASSPIAREVEAFF
TGTGCCAGCAGCCCGATCGCCAGGGAAGTAGAAGCTTTCTTT
>TRBV12-5|NA|TRBJ1-1|NA
CASGNSGTMSEAFF
TGTGCTAGTGGTAACTCCGGGACAATGAGTGAAGCTTTCTTT
>TRBV7-9|NA|TRBJ2-5|NA
CASSLEFPLYTQYF
TGTGCCAGCAGCTTAGAATTCCCCTTGTACACCCAGTACTTC
>TRBV7-2|NA|TRBJ1-1|NA
CASSLVSQGTEAFF
TGTGCCAGCAGCTTAGTAAGCCAGGGCACTGAAGCTTTCTTT
>TRBV10-3|NA|TRBJ2-7|NA
CAISTGPTHYEQYF
TGTGCCATCAGTACAGGGCCCACTCACTACGAGCAGTACTTC
>TRBV2|NA|TRBJ2-1|NA
CASSLTGNEQFF
TGTGCCAGCAGCCTTACAGGGAATGAGCAGTTCTTC
>TRBV6-1|NA|TRBJ1-6|NA
CASSEAGRGNSPLHF
TGTGCCAGCAGTGAAGCGGGGCGGGGAAATTCACCCCTCCACTTT